These 6 T cell receptor beta chains were sequenced from one sample in a study of Ad26.COV2.S vaccination and SARS-CoV-2 variants. Using immunoSEQ multiplex PCR, the repertoire was profiled, and TCRdb retains in-frame clones only, with some absent. The sample yields roughly 300,000 clones, about 88% seen once. As for treatment: around 19 received Ad26.COV2.S at low or high dose, single or two shots; about 5 received placebo; per-sample allocation not given. Following the first vaccine or placebo injection, samples were taken on day 63. Sample: peripheral blood, taken in a trial of Ad26.COV2.S vaccine versus placebo. The receptor set was obtained from a person between 18 and 65 years old who received the Ad26.COV2.S COVID-19 vaccine or a placebo.

The chain combines TRBV28 with TRBJ2-7; TRBD1 matches 8 bases. Germline V lookup: CDR1 MDHEN, CDR2 SYDVKM. The CDR3 spans 12 residues. V gave up 5 bases and J gave up 7 bases; unmatched junction bases: 4. The CDR3 loop reads CASSPRQGEQYF. In DNA form, the CDR3 reads TGTGCCAGCAGTCCCCGACAGGGGGAGCAGTACTTC.

In DNA, the CDR3 is TGTGCCAGCAGAGTACAGGGGGCTGACACTGAAGCTTTCTTT. This sequence encodes CASRVQGADTEAFF. The gene calls are TRBV7-9 and TRBJ1-1; 9 bases align to TRBD1. Trimming removed 6 bases from V and 3 bases from J; junction bases left unmatched: 5. The CDR3 has 14 residues. The germline CDR1 and CDR2 sequences are SEHNR and FQNEAQ (reference sequence).

This CDR3 is CASSPAGRGNQPQHF. In nucleotides, the CDR3 is TGTGCCAGCAGCCCGGCAGGCAGGGGCAATCAGCCCCAGCATTTT. The chain recombines TRBV6-2 or TRBV6-3 with TRBJ1-5; D perhaps matches TRBD1 (5 bases). V lost 6 bases, J lost 2 bases, and 14 bases lay in between. Germline CDR1 reads MNHEY; CDR2 reads SVGEGT. The CDR3 covers 15 residues.

As for this clone: At the DNA level, this CDR3 is encoded by other sequences in the same sample as well. The chain carries TRBV9 and TRBJ1-6; D is unclear. The length of the CDR3 is 16 residues. From germline, CDR1 is SGDLS and CDR2 YYNGEE. V shed 0 bases and J shed 0 bases, with 7 bases lying between them. The CDR3 nucleotides read TGTGCCAGCAGCGTAGGCGGGAGCTCCTATAATTCACCCCTCCACTTT. Amino acid sequence: CASSVGGSSYNSPLHF.

The chain links TRBV21-1 to TRBJ2-4. TRBV21-1 is reported as a pseudogene. The CDR3 extends over 15 amino acids. The CDR3 sequence is CASNPPDVAKNIQYF. CDR3 nucleotides: TGTGCCAGCAACCCACCAGACGTGGCCAAAAACATTCAGTACTTC.

The gene calls are TRBV6-1 and TRBJ2-1; D uncertain. This CDR3 region has 12 residues. V was clipped by 2 bases and J by 9 bases, with 8 bases between them. Germline CDR1 MNHNS, CDR2 SASEGT. This CDR3 is CASSEQIGEQFF. The CDR3 DNA sequence: TGTGCCAGCAGTGAACAGATCGGTGAGCAGTTCTTC.